Sequencing of this T cell receptor (beta chain) was carried out in a study of shared T cell receptors in the human thymus. Germline CDR1 is SGHRS and CDR2 is YFSETQ. With 6 bases clipped from V and 2 bases from J, the junction kept 4 bases outside the gene matches. The CDR3 extends over 13 amino acids. Profiled with immunoSEQ multiplex PCR; TCRdb holds only in-frame clones, not every one. The profile shows about 730,000 clones, over 75% of them singletons. This sample also appeared in a second study, on human thymus T cells. That report notes: Corrective surgery for congenital heart defects was being performed on the healthy Finnish infants who were the donors. It was from resections taken during corrective heart surgery that the thymus tissue came. There appeared to be biased usage of V and J genes in thymic and blood repertoires. Related work showed strongly overlapping thymic repertoires across unrelated individuals.

Sequences were obtained from thymocytes. The receptor comes from a girl under three years old with a congenital heart defect. The V gene is TRBV5-1, the J gene TRBJ1-1; 7 nucleotides agree with TRBD1. The CDR3 spells CASNRGINTEAFF. The CDR3 nucleotides read TGCGCCAGCAACAGGGGTATAAACACTGAAGCTTTCTTT.